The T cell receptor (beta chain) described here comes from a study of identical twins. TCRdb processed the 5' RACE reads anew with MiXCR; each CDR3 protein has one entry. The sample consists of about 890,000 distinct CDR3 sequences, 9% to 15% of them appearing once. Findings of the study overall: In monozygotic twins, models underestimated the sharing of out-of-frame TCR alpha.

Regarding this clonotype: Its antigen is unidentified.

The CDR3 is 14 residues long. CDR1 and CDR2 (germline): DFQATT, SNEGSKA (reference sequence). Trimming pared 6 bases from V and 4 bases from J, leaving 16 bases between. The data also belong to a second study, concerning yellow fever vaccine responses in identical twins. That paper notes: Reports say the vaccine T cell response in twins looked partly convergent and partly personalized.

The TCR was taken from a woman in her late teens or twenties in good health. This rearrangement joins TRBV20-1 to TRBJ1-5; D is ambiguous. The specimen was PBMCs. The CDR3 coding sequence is TGCAGTGCCTTCCCAAAGGACCCTAATCAGCCCCAGCATTTT. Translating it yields CSAFPKDPNQPQHF.